The present T cell receptor (beta chain) was sequenced within a study of post-analysis software for immune sequencing data. For the study at large: Recorded subtypes: relapsing-remitting, secondary progressive, progressive-relapsing; some patients unannotated. Study-level findings and limits: Strong co-clustering by F measure linked samples that shared a preparation batch. Multiple sclerosis patients had significantly lower normalized Chao1 diversity than controls. Elevated frequency relative to controls characterized 4 or 5 TRBV segments in patients, TRBV5-6, TRBV5-1 and TRBV20-1 among them.

Included in the TCR beta cDNA libraries were unique molecular identifiers. Input of about 0.9 to 10 million T cells yielded some 500,000 cDNA molecules. From the PCR reads, TCRdb called clonotypes with MiXCR, one entry per CDR3 protein. This sample has fewer than 600,000 distinct CDR3 sequences, with nearly 45% found just once. Notes on this clonotype: Its antigen is as yet unknown.

From germline, CDR1 is MDHEN and CDR2 SYDVKM. This CDR3 comprises 16 residues. V lost 7 bases to trimming and J lost 0 bases; unmatched junction nucleotides: 9. The chain has TRBV28 and TRBJ1-5, with 7 bases lining up with TRBD1. The source of this sequence is a girl between 5 and 17 years old with multiple sclerosis. The sequenced sample consisted of blood. In DNA, the CDR3 is TGTGCCAGCACCAACCCCCGGGACAGTAGCAATCAGCCCCAGCATTTT. Encoded protein: CASTNPRDSSNQPQHF.